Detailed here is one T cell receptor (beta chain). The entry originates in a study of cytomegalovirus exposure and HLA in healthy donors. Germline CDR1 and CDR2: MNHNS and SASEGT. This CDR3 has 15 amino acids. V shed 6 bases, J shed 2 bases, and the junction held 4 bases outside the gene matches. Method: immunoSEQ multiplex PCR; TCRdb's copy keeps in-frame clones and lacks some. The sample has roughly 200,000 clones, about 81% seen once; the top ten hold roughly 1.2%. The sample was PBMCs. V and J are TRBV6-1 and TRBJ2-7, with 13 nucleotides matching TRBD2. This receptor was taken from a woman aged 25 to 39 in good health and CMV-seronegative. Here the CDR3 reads CASRGGLAGTYEQYF. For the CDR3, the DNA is TGTGCCAGCAGGGGGGGACTAGCGGGAACCTACGAGCAGTACTTC.